This entry describes one TCR beta chain. Clones were sequenced by immunoSEQ multiplex PCR, and TCRdb holds only the in-frame ones, with some missing. This table has some 60,000 clones, nearly 90% appearing once. CDR3 length: 16 residues. CDR1 is SEHNR, CDR2 FQNEAQ, per germline (reference sequence). The V segment lost 4 bases and the J segment 2 bases; nucleotides outside the gene matches: 5. The sample originates from a study of technical replicates of blood from several donors. The clonotype was recovered from a human donor in good health. Some clones in this sample may be carry-over from other donors' samples. The chain carries TRBV7-9 and TRBJ2-3, with 11 positions matching TRBD2. The sample taken for sequencing was PBMCs. The chain's CDR3 is CASSSNSGGATDTQYF. The CDR3 nucleotides are TGTGCCAGCAGCTCAAATAGCGGGGGGGCCACAGATACGCAGTATTTT. The variable domain in full, completed from reference TRBV7-9 and TRBJ2-3, reads DTGVSQNPRHKITKRGQNVTFRCDPISEHNRLYWYRQTLGQGPEFLTYFQNEAQLEKSRLLSDRFSAERPKGSFSTLEIQRTEQGDSAMYLCASSSNSGGATDTQYFGPGTRLTVL.